This T cell receptor beta chain came from a study of blood T cell repertoires in COVID-19 (dated by TCRdb to 2020 to 2022). About the investigation overall: Samples from collaborators originated in the United States, Italy and Spain and spanned both the acute and convalescent phases of COVID-19. The material from the prospective study consisted of cDNA or gDNA derived from T cells, B-cell-depleted T cells, or PBMCs. Subjects who had been exposed to COVID-19, were actively infected with it, or had recovered from it provided the deeply sampled blood TCRbeta repertoires that made up the dataset. The repertoires were made available in a free public database intended to serve as a resource for research on the immune response to SARS-CoV-2. The samples were drawn from the first 160 participants of the ongoing ImmuneRACE study and from 1,254 subjects provided by 6 global collaborators. A de-identified subject ID, COVID-19 status, age in years and sex were almost always included in the sample metadata. HLA class I and class II types, where available, came from metadata supplied by the sample provider rather than from assay-based typing. The paper as a whole reports these results and caveats: The quantity of clinical and demographic metadata differed by source and by participant and was supplied without curation.

TCRbeta CDR3 regions were amplified from genomic DNA using the immunoSEQ Assay, a bias-controlled multiplex PCR. As for the original processing: The number of nucleated cells in each sample was estimated by amplification of reference gene primers within the assay. To quantify the absolute abundance of each unique TCRbeta CDR3 rearrangement, sequence reads were collapsed and filtered. For each sample, productive Simpson clonality was calculated as the square root of Simpson's diversity index across productive rearrangements. Drawn from immuneACCESS, this table holds only the in-frame rearrangements with V and J called that TCRdb kept. Clones are partly lost; checked studies trace under half to an unresolved V gene and leave the rest unexplained. That table supplies the V and J calls and clone size; D and trimming were determined from the DNA. The sample records nearly 250,000 clones, approximately 82% of which are singletons. The ten largest clonotypes hold 1.5% to 2% of the sample.

The junction shows trimming of 5 bases on V and 2 bases on J, and the gene matches do not reach 5 bases of it. The CDR3, from cysteine to phenylalanine, totals 14 residues. Only the CDR3 DNA is retained, 42 bases long and in frame from the first base. Sequences MNHEY (CDR1) and SVGAGI (CDR2) are obtained from the germline V gene. As for this clone: Its antigen has not been determined. No much larger clone is present one base from it, and per-base qualities are unavailable.

The collaborating institutions used their own protocols to collect whole blood in K2EDTA tubes. For TCRbeta analysis, collaborators shipped samples in one of three forms: frozen whole blood, isolated PBMCs, or DNA extracted from either of those sample types. The chain is encoded by TRBV6-5 joined to TRBJ1-2; TRBD1 matches 7 bases in the middle. The source of this sequence is a woman at least 80 years old with acute or convalescent COVID-19. Sequencing was carried out using peripheral blood. The CDR3 protein sequence reads: CASSPGQLNYGYTF. The DNA sequence reads TGTGCCAGCAGTCCGGGACAGCTAAACTATGGCTACACCTTC.